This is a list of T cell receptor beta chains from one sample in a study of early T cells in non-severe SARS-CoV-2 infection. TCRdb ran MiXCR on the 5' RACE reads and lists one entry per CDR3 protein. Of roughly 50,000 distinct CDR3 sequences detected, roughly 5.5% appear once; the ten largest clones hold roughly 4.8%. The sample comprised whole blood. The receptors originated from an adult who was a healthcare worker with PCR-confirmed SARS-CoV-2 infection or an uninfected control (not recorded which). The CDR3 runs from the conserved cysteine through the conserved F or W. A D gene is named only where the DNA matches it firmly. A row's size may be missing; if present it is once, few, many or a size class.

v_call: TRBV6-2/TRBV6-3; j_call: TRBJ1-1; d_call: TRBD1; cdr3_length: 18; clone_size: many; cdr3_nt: TGTGCCAGCAGATCACGTCTAGACAGGGGGCGTTTGAACACTGAAGCTTTCTTT; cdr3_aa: CASRSRLDRGRLNTEAFF
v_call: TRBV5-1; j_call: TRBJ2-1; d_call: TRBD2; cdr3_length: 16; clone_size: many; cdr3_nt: TGCGCCAGCAGCTTGGTTGCTAGCGGGGAGTACAATGAGCAGTTCTTC; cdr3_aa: CASSLVASGEYNEQFF
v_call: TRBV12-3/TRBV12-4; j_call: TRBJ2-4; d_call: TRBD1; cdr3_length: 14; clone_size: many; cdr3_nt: TGTGCCAGCAGTGCCGGGACAGCTAAAAACATTCAGTACTTC; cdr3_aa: CASSAGTAKNIQYF
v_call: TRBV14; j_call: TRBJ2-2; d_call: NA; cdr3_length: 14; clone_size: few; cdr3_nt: TGTGCCAGCAGCCAAGCCCTGAACACCGGGGAGCTGTTTTTT; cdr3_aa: CASSQALNTGELFF
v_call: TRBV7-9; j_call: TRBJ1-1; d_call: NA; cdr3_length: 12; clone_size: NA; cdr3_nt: TGTGCCAGCAGCTTAGGGGTAGGGGAAGCTTTCTTT; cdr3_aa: CASSLGVGEAFF
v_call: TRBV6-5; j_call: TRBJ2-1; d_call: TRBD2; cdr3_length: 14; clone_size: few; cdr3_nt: TGTGCCAGCACGGGGGTAGCGGGAGAGAATGAGCAGTTCTTC; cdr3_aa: CASTGVAGENEQFF
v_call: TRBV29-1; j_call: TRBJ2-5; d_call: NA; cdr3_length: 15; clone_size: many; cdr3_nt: TGCAGCGTAGTTAGGACCGCTTTCCAACAAGAGACCCAGTACTTC; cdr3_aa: CSVVRTAFQQETQYF
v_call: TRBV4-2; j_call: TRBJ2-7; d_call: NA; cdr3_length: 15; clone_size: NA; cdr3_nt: TGTGCCAGCAGCCAAGACACCGCGCCCCGCTACGAGCAGTACTTC; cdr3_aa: CASSQDTAPRYEQYF
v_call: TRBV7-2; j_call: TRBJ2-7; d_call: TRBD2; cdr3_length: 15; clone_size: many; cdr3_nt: TGTGCCAGCAGCCGTAGCGGGGGGTCTGGATACGAGCAGTACTTC; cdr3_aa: CASSRSGGSGYEQYF
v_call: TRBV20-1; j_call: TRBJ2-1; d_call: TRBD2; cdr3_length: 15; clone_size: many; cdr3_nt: TGCAGTGCCCCCTCCGGGACTAGCAGATACAATGAGCAGTTCTTC; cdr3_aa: CSAPSGTSRYNEQFF
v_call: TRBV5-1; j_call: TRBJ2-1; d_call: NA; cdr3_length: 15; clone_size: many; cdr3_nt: TGCGCCAGTCTGGCGGGGCCTCCCTCCTACAATGAGCAGTTCTTC; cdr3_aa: CASLAGPPSYNEQFF
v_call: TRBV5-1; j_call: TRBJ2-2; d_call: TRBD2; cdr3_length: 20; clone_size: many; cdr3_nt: TGCGCCAGCAGCTTGGCCGGCCAGAGGCCTAGCGGGGTCATAGCCGGGGAGCTGTTTTTT; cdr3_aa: CASSLAGQRPSGVIAGELFF
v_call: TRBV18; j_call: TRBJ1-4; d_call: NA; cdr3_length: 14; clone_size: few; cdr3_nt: TGTGCCAGCTCACATGGGGGGATAAATGAAAAACTGTTTTTT; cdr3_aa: CASSHGGINEKLFF
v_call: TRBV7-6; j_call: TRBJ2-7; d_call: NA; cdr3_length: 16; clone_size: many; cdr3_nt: TGTGCCAGCAGCTTACCGGCGGGACGCACGGCTTACGAGCAGTACTTC; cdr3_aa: CASSLPAGRTAYEQYF
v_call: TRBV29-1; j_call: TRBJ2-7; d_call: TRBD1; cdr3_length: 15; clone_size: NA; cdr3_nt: TGCAGCGTTGAGACCGGGACAGGGTGGGCCGGCGAGCAGTACTTC; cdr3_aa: CSVETGTGWAGEQYF
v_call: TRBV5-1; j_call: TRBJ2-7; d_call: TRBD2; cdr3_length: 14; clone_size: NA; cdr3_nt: TGCGCCAGCAGCCCACTAGCGGGAAAGGTGGAGCAGTACTTC; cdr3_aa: CASSPLAGKVEQYF
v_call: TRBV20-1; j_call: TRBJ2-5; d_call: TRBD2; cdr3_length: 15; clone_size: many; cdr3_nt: TGCAGTGCTACTCGGACTAGCGGGGGCCAAGAGACCCAGTACTTC; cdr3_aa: CSATRTSGGQETQYF
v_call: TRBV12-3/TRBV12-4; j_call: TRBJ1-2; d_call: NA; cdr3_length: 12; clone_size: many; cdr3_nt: TGTGCCAGCAGTTTCCGTTCCTATGGCTACACCTTC; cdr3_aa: CASSFRSYGYTF
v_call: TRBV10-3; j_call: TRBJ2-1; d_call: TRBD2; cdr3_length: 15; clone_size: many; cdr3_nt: TGTGCCAGCTCCGGGACTAGCGGGGCCTACAATGAGCAGTTCTTC; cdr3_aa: CASSGTSGAYNEQFF
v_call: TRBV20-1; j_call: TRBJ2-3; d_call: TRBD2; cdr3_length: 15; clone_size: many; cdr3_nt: TGCAGTGCTAGAGGGCGAGCGGGAGGGATGGATACGCAGTATTTT; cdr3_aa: CSARGRAGGMDTQYF
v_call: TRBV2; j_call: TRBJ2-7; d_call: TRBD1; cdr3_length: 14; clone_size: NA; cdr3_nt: TGTGCCAGCAGTTTACGGACAGGGGGCTACGAGCAGTACTTC; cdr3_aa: CASSLRTGGYEQYF
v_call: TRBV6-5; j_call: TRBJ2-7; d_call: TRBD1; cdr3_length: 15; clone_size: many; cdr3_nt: TGTGCCAGCAGACCCTTCCCGGACAGGGCGTACGAGCAGTACTTC; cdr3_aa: CASRPFPDRAYEQYF
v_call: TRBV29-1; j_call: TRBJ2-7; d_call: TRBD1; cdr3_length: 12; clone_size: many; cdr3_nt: TGCAGCGCCAAGACAGGGCCATACGAGCAGTACTTC; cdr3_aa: CSAKTGPYEQYF
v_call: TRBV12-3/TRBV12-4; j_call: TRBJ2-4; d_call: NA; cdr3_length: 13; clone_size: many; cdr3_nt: TGTGCCAGCAGCGGGAGTGCCAAAAACATTCAGTACTTC; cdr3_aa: CASSGSAKNIQYF
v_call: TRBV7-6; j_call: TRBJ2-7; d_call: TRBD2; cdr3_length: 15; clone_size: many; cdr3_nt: TGTGCCAGCAGCTCCACTAGCGGGCCCTCCTACGAGCAGTACTTC; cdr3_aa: CASSSTSGPSYEQYF
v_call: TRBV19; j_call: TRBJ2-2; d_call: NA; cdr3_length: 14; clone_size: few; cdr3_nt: TGTGCCAGTAGTATAGCCCCCGACACCGGGGAGCTGTTTTTT; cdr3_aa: CASSIAPDTGELFF
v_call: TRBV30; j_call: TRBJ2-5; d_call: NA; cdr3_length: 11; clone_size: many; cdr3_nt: TGTGCCTGGATGGGCGGAGAGACCCAGTACTTC; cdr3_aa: CAWMGGETQYF
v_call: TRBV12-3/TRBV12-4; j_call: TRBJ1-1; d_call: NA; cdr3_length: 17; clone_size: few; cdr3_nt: TGTGCCAGCAGTTTAGCGATTATCAGGGGCTGGGACACTGAAGCTTTCTTT; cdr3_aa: CASSLAIIRGWDTEAFF
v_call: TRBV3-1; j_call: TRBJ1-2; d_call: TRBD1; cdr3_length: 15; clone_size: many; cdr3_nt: TGTGCCAGCAGCCACACGACAGGGATCGACTATGGCTACACCTTC; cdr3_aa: CASSHTTGIDYGYTF
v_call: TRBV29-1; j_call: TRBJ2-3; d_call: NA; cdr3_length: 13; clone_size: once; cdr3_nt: TGCAGCGTTGTCAGGGCCAGGAGGGATACGCAGTATTTT; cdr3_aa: CSVVRARRDTQYF
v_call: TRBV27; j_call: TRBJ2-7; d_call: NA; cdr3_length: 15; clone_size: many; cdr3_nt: TGTGCCAGCAGGGTCCGGGGGGCCCGCTCCTACGAGCAGTACTTC; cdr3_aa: CASRVRGARSYEQYF
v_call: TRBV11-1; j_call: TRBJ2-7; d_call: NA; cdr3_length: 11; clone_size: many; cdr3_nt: TGTGCCAGCAGCTTTCGGGACAACACGTACTTC; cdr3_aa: CASSFRDNTYF
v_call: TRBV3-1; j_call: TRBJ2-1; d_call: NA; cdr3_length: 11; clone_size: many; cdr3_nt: TGTGCCAGCAGCCAAGGACATGAGCAGTTCTTC; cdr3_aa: CASSQGHEQFF
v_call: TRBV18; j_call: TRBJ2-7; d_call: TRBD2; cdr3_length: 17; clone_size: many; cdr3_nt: TGTGCCAGCTCACCATTACCCGGACTAGCGGGAGGGGGCGAGCAGTACTTC; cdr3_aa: CASSPLPGLAGGGEQYF
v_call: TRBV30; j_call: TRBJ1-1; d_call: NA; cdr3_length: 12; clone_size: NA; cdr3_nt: TGTGCCTGGGCCAGGTTCAACACTGAAGCTTTCTTT; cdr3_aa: CAWARFNTEAFF
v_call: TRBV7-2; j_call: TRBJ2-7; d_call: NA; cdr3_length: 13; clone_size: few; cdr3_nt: TGTGCCAGCAGCCCGGGCCCGTCTGGCCTTCAGTACTTC; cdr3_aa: CASSPGPSGLQYF
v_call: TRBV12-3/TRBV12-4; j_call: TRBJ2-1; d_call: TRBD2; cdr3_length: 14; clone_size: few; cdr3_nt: TGTGCCAGTTTAGCGGGAATGCCGTACAATGAGCAGTTCTTC; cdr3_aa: CASLAGMPYNEQFF
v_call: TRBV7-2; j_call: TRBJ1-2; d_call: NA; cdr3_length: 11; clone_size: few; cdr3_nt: TGTGCCAGCAGTTCCGACAGGCCCATATACTTC; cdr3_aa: CASSSDRPIYF
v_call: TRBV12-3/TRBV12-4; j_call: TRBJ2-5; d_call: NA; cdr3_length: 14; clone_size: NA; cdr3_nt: TGTGCCAGCAGTTTACAGGACATCAGAGAGACCCAGTACTTC; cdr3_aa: CASSLQDIRETQYF